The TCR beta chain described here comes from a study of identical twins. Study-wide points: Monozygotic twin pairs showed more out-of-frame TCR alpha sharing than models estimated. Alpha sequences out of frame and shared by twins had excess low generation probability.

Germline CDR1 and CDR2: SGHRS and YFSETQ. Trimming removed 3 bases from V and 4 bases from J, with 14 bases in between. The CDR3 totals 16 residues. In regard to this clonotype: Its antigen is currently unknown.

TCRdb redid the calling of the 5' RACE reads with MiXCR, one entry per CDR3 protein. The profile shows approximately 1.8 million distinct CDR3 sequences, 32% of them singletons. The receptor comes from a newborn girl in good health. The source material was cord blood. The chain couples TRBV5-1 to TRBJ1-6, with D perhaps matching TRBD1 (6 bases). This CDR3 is CASSSQGNGYNSPLHF. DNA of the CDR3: TGCGCCAGCAGCTCACAGGGAAACGGATATAATTCACCCCTCCACTTT.